This T cell receptor beta chain was sequenced for a study of blood T cell repertoires in COVID-19 (dated by TCRdb to about 2020). Broadly, across the study: Samples covering the acute and convalescent phases of COVID-19 were provided by collaborators in the United States, Italy and Spain. The prospective study material was composed of cDNA or gDNA derived from T cells, B-cell-depleted T cells, or PBMCs. The dataset comprised deeply sampled blood TCRbeta repertoires from subjects exposed to, actively infected with, or recovered from COVID-19. The repertoires were released in a freely available public database intended as a resource for research on the immune response to SARS-CoV-2. Samples were obtained from the ongoing ImmuneRACE study (first 160 participants) and from some 1,300 subjects provided by 6 global collaborators. Sample metadata almost always included a de-identified subject ID, COVID-19 status, age in years and sex. HLA class I and class II types, where available, came from metadata supplied by the sample provider rather than from assay-based typing. Study-wide findings and limitations: Clinical and demographic metadata were provided uncurated, with the amount varying by source and participant.

Participants in the prospective study were aged 18 to 89 years, lived in about two dozen United States geographic areas, and enrolled through a virtual design. To assign participants to cohorts, the prospective study relied on clinical history that participants themselves reported in a screening survey and a study questionnaire. Exposed participants had been in contact with someone with a PCR-confirmed or clinician-diagnosed COVID-19 case within 2 weeks of study entry. Each participant in the prospective study had whole blood, serum and a nasopharyngeal or oropharyngeal swab collected by mobile phlebotomists. Prospective study participants could optionally give additional blood draws and questionnaires over an approximately two-month period. Prospective study blood samples were shipped either frozen or at room temperature before DNA extraction. TCRbeta CDR3 regions were amplified from genomic DNA using the immunoSEQ Assay, a bias-controlled multiplex PCR. Regarding the original processing steps: Nucleated cell counts per sample were estimated from amplification of reference gene primers within the assay. Sequence reads were collapsed and filtered to measure the absolute abundance of every unique TCRbeta CDR3 rearrangement. For each sample, productive Simpson clonality was calculated by taking the square root of Simpson's diversity index across productive rearrangements. Held by TCRdb, this immuneACCESS table contains in-frame sequences only and omits some clones. Under half of the omission traces to an unresolved V gene where checked; the cause of the rest is unknown. V and J calls and clone size are copied from that table; D and trimming were computed from the DNA. In all, the sample holds fewer than 400,000 clones, and approximately 90% of those were seen once. Of the sample, roughly 3.9% is held by the ten largest clones.

With respect to this clone: This receptor's antigen is unknown. Base qualities were left out, and no much larger clone turns up one base away.

CDR1 and CDR2 (SGHDN, FVKESK) derive from the germline V gene. Trimming at the junction amounts to 2 bases on V and 5 bases on J, and the germline ends lie 9 bases apart. There are 13 amino acids in the CDR3, from cysteine to phenylalanine inclusive. Only the CDR3 part of the read is kept: 39 bases, read in frame from the first base. The sequence came from a young woman who had been exposed to COVID-19. Material for sequencing was PBMCs or T cells enriched from blood (not recorded which). The rearranged segments are TRBV14 and TRBJ1-1; no D gene can be assigned with confidence. The bases are TGTGCCAGCAGCCAATTGTCCGTTACTGAAGCTTTCTTT. This yields the protein CASSQLSVTEAFF.